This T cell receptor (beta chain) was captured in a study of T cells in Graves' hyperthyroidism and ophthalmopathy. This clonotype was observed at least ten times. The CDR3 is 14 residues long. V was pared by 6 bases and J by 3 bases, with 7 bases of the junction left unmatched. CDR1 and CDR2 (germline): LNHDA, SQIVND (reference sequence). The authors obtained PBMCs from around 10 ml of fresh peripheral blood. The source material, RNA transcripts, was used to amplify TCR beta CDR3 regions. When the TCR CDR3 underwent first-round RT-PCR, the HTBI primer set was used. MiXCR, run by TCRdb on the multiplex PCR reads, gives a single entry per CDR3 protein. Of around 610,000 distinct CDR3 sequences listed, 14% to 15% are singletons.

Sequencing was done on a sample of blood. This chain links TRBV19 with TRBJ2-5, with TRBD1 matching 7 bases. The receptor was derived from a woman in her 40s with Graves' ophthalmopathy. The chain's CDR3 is CASSPGQREETQYF. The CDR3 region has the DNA TGTGCCAGTAGCCCGGGACAGCGTGAAGAGACCCAGTACTTC. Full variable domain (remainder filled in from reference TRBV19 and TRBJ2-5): DGGITQSPKYLFRKEGQNVTLSCEQNLNHDAMYWYRQDPGQGLRLIYYSQIVNDFQKGDIAEGYSVSREKKESFPLTVTSAQKNPTAFYLCASSPGQREETQYFGPGTRLLVL.